This T cell receptor (beta chain) was identified in a study of blood T cell repertoires in COVID-19. Across the study: Researchers got acute and convalescent COVID-19 samples from the United States, Italy and Spain.

Original processing methods: Using reference gene primer amplification, nucleated cell counts were estimated. Sequencing used immunoSEQ multiplex PCR; TCRdb keeps in-frame clones, though not all of them. V and J calls and clone size are given by that table; D and trimming were obtained from the DNA. The sample lists about 58,000 clones; around 89% were seen once. V shed 4 bases and J 5 bases; nucleotides not matched to a gene: 1. The CDR3 is 13 residues long. Germline loops: CDR1 LGHDT, CDR2 YNNKEL (reference sequence). Source material: peripheral blood. The receptor comes from a man in his fifties or sixties with active COVID-19. This chain connects TRBV3-1 (or the pseudogene TRBV3-2) to TRBJ1-2, with TRBD1 matching over 10 bases. CDR3 region: CASSPDRGYGYTF. The DNA for the CDR3 is TGTGCCAGCAGCCCGGACAGGGGGTATGGCTACACCTTC.